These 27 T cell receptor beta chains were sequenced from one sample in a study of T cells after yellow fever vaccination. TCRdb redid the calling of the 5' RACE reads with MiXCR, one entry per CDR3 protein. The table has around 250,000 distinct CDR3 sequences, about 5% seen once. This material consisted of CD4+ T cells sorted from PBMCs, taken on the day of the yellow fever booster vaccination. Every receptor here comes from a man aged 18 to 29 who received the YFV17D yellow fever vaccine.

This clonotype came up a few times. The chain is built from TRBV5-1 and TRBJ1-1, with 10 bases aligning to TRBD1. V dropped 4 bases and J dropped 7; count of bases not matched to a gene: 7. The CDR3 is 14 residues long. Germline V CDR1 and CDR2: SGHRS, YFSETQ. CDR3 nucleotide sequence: TGCGCCAGCAGCCCGGGACAGGGGATTGGTGAAGCTTTCTTT. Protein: CASSPGQGIGEAFF.

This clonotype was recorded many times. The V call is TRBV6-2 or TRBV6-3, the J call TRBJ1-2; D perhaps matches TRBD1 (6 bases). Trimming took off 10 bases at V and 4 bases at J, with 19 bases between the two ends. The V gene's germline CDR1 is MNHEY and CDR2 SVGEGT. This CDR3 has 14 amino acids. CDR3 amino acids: CATGANQGTYGYTF. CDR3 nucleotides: TGTGCCACCGGAGCCAATCAGGGGACCTATGGCTACACCTTC.

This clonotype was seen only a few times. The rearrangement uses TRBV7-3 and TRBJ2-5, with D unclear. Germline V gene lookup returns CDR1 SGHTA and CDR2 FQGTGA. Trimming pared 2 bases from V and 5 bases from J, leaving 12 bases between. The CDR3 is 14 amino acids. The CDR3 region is CASSLSGRRETQYF. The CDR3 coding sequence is TGTGCCAGCAGCTTATCTGGCCGAAGGGAGACCCAGTACTTC.

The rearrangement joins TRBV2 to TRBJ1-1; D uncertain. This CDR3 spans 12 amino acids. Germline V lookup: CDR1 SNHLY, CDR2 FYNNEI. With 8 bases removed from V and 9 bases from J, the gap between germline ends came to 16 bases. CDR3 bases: TGTGCCAGCGGGAACAGCGCCCTGAAAGCTTTCTTT. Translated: CASGNSALKAFF.

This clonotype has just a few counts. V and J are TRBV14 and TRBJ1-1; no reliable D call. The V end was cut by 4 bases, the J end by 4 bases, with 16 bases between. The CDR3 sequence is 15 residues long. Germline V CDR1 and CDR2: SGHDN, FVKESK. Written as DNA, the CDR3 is TGTGCCAGCAGCCTAAGGTCCCCCCAGGCCACTGAAGCTTTCTTT. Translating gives CASSLRSPQATEAFF.

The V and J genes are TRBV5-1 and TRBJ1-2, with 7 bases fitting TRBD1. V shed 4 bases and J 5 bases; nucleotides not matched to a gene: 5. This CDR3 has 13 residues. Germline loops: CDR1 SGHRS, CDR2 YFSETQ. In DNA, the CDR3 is TGCGCCAGCAGCCCGGGGACAGAATATGGCTACACCTTC. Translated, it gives CASSPGTEYGYTF.

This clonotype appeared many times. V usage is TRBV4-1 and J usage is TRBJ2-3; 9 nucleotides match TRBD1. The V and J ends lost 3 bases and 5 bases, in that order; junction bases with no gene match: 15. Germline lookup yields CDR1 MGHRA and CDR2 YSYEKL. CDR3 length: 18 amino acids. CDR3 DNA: TGCGCCAGCAGCCACCAGAAAGCCGGGACAGGGTTTGAAGATACGCAGTATTTT. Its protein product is CASSHQKAGTGFEDTQYF.

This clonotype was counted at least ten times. CDR3 sequence (DNA): TGCGCCAGCAGCCAGCCCAGCGGGGGTAGGAATGAGCAGTTCTTC. Translation: CASSQPSGGRNEQFF. V and J are TRBV4-3 and TRBJ2-1, with 8 bases fitting TRBD2. The CDR3 loop spans 15 amino acids. V lost 3 bases and J lost 7; bases outside the gene matches: 8. Per germline, CDR1 LGHNA and CDR2 YSLEER.

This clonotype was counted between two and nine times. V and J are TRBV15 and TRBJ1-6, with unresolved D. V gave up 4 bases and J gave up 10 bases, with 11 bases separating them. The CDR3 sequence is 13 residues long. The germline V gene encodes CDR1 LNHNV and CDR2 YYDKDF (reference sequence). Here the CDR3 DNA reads TGTGCCACCAGCACCACGGATCTGTCACCCCTCCACTTT. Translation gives CATSTTDLSPLHF. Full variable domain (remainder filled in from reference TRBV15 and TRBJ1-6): DAMVIQNPRYQVTQFGKPVTLSCSQTLNHNVMYWYQQKSSQAPKLLFHYYDKDFNNEADTPDNFQSRRPNTSFCFLDIRSPGLGDTAMYLCATSTTDLSPLHFGNGTRLTVT.

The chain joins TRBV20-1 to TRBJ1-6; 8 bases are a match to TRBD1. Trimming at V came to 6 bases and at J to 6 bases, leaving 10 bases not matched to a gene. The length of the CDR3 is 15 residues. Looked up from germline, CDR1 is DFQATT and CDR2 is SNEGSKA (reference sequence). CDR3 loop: CSAALRQGSNSPLHF. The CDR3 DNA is TGCAGTGCCGCATTAAGACAGGGGAGTAATTCACCCCTCCACTTT.

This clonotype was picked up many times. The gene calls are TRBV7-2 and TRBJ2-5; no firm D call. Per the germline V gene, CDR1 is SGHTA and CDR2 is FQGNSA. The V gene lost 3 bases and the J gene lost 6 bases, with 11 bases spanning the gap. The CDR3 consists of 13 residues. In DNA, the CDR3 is TGTGCCAGCAGCTTTGGGGTTTTGAAGACCCAGTACTTC. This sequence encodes CASSFGVLKTQYF.

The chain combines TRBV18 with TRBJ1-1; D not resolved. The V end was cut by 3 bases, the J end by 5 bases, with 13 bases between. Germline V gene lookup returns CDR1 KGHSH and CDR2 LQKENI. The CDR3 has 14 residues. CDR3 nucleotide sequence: TGTGCCAGCTCACCCAGGCAGCTCTCAACTGAAGCTTTCTTT. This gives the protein CASSPRQLSTEAFF.

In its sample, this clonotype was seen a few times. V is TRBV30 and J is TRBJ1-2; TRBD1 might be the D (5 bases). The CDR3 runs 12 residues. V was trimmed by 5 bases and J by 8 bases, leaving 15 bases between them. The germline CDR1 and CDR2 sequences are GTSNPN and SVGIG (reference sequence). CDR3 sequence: CAWAAGAGGYTF. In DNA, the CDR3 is TGTGCCTGGGCCGCCGGGGCTGGCGGCTACACCTTC.

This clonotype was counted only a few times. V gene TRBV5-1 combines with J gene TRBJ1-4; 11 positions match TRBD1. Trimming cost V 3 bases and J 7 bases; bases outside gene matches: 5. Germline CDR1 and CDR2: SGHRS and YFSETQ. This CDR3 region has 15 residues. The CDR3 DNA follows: TGCGCCAGCAGCTACGGACAGGGGGCGGCTGAAAAACTGTTTTTT. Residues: CASSYGQGAAEKLFF.

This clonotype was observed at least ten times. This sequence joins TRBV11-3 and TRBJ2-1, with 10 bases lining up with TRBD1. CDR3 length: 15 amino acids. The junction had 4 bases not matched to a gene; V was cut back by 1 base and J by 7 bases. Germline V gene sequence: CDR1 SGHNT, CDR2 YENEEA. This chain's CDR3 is CASSLGDRGGNEQFF. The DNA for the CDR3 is TGTGCCAGCAGCTTAGGGGACAGGGGTGGGAATGAGCAGTTCTTC.

CDR3 nucleotide sequence: TGTGCCAGCAGTTTATGGGCAGAAGAGACCCAGTACTTC. This codes for CASSLWAEETQYF. The chain employs TRBV12-3 or TRBV12-4 and TRBJ2-5; D is uncertain. The CDR3 runs 13 residues. V was cut by 2 bases and J by 3 bases, with 7 bases left in between.

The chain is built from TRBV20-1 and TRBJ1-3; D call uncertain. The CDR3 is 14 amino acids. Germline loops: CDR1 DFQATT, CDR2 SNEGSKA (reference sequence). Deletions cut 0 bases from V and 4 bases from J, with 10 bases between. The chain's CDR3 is CSARDPQLGNTIYF. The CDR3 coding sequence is TGCAGTGCTAGAGACCCCCAGCTGGGAAACACCATATATTTT.

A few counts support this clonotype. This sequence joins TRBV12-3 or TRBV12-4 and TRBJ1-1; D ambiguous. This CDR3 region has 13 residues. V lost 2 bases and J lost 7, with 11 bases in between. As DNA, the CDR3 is TGTGCCAGCAGTTTAAGGCAAGCAGGTGAAGCTTTCTTT. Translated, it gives CASSLRQAGEAFF.

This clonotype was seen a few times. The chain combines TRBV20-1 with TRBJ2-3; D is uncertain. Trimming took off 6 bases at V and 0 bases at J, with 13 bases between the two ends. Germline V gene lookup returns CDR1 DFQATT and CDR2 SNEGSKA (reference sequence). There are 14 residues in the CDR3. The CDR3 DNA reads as TGCAGTGCGAGATGGCAGTCTAGCACAGATACGCAGTATTTT. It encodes CSARWQSSTDTQYF.

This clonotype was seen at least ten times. CDR3 DNA: TGTGCCAGCAGGAGTGATAGGCGTCCGAATTCACCCCTCCACTTT. This sequence encodes CASRSDRRPNSPLHF. This sequence joins TRBV7-2 and TRBJ1-6; no reliable D call. The CDR3 is 15 amino acids. Trimming cost V 6 bases and J 7 bases, with 16 bases left between them. Germline values: CDR1 SGHTA, CDR2 FQGNSA.

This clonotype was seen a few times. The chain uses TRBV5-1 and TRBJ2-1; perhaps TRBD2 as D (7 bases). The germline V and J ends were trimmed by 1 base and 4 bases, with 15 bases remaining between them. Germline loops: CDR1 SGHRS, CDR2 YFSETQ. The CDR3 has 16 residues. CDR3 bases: TGCGCCAGCAGCTTGATCCCCGGGGGGCAATACAATGAGCAGTTCTTC. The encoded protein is CASSLIPGGQYNEQFF.

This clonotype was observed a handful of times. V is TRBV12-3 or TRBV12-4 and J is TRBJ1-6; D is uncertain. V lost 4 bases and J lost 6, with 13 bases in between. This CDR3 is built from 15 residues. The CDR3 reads CASSSPAAANSPLHF. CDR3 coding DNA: TGTGCCAGCAGTTCACCGGCGGCAGCTAATTCACCCCTCCACTTT.

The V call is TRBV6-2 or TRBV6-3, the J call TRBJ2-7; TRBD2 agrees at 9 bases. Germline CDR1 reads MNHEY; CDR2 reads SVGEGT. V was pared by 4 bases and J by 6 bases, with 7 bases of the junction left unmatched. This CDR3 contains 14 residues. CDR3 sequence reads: CASSSSGATGEQYV. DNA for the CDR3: TGTGCCAGCAGTTCTAGCGGGGCAACGGGCGAGCAGTACGTC.

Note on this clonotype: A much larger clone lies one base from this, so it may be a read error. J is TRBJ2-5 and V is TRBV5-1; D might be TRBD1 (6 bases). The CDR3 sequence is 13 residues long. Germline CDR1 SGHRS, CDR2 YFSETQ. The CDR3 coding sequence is TGCGCCTGCAGCGTCCAGGGGTTGCGGACCCAGTACTTC. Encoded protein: CACSVQGLRTQYF.

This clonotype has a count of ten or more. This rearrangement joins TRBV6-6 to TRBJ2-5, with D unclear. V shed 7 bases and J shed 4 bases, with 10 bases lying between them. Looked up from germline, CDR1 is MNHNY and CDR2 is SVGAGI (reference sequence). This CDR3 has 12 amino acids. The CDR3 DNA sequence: TGTGCCAGCACCGCGCGAGGAGAGACCCAGTACTTC. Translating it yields CASTARGETQYF.

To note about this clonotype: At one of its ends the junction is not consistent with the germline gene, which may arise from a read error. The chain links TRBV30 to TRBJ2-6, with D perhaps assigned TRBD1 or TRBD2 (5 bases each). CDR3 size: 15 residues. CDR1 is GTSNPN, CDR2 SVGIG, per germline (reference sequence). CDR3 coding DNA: TGTGCCAGAACAAAGGGACCCCGTGGGACCAACGTCCTGACTTTC. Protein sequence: CARTKGPRGTNVLTF.

CDR3: CASSGDPLLTNEQFF. CDR3 bases: TGTGCCAGCAGCGGAGACCCCCTCTTGACGAATGAGCAGTTCTTC. V usage is TRBV11-3 and J usage is TRBJ2-1, with D hard to call. The CDR3 consists of 15 residues. Germline V gene sequence: CDR1 SGHNT, CDR2 YENEEA. V shed 5 bases and J shed 7 bases, with 18 bases lying between them. Combining the CDR3 with reference TRBV11-3 and TRBJ2-1 gives the whole variable domain EAGVVQSPRYKIIEKKQPVAFWCNPISGHNTLYWYLQNLGQGPELLIRYENEEAVDDSQLPKDRFSAERLKGVDSTLKIQPAELGDSAVYLCASSGDPLLTNEQFFGPGTRLTVL.